The clone carrying this TCR beta chain has a handful of counts. What was amplified from RNA transcripts were TCR beta CDR3 regions. HTBI primers were used for first-round RT-PCR of the TCR CDR3. TCRdb processed the multiplex PCR reads anew with MiXCR; each CDR3 protein has one entry. The data contain approximately 500,000 distinct CDR3 sequences, 46% of them singletons. This sample was taken from a study of T cells in Graves' hyperthyroidism and ophthalmopathy. Germline-derived CDR1 and CDR2 are DFQATT and SNEGSKA (reference sequence). The V end lost 3 bases, the J end lost 4 bases, and 20 bases lay between the germline ends. The CDR3 is 16 residues long. Stability of Graves' hyperthyroidism was defined as absent ophthalmopathy progression within 18 months. Thyroid ultrasound and orbital computed tomography, with clinical symptoms and serum thyroxine and TRAb, informed diagnoses.

The J gene is TRBJ2-3, the V gene TRBV20-1; D is possibly TRBD1 (6 bases). The specimen was peripheral blood or thyroid tissue (not recorded which). The source of this sequence is a woman under 30 with Graves' hyperthyroidism. CDR3 coding DNA: TGCAGTGCTAGTCCCCGGACAGATTTGATGGCAGATACGCAGTATTTT. This sequence encodes CSASPRTDLMADTQYF.